This paragraph covers one T cell receptor (beta chain) sequence. This may be a read error: a much more frequent sequence differs by one nucleotide. CDR1 LGHNA and CDR2 YNFKEQ come from the germline V gene. The CDR3 loop spans 17 amino acids. This entry belongs to a study of tumor and adjacent non-tumor tissue in lung cancer. For the study at large: On average, productive TCRbeta reads reached about 4.2 million per sample.

This sample's RNA came from whole unsorted tissue. A modified ARM-PCR protocol with three rounds of nested PCR amplified TCRbeta. One entry per CDR3 protein, called by TCRdb with MiXCR from the multiplex PCR reads. There are more than 85,000 distinct CDR3 sequences in the sample; roughly three fifths occur only once, and around 16% lies in the top ten. The receptor was derived from a man between 70 and 80 years old with non-small cell lung cancer. The sample comprised lung tumor tissue. This sequence joins TRBV4-2 and TRBJ2-2; 12 bases fit TRBD2. The CDR3 DNA reads TGTGTCAGCAGCCCCCAACTAGCGGGAGGTTTAAGCGGGGAGCTGTTTTTT. This gives the protein CVSSPQLAGGLSGELFF.